The 9 T cell receptor beta chains in this list originate from one sample, sequenced in a study of blood T cell repertoires in COVID-19. Some clones are missing from TCRdb's copy, which holds only in-frame ones; the method was immunoSEQ multiplex PCR. The table includes roughly 150,000 clones, less than 85% detected once. Sample: peripheral blood. Every receptor here comes from a woman aged 55-70 years with COVID-19, enrolled during active disease.

The genes are TRBV7-2 and TRBJ2-7, with D uncertain. The CDR3 length is 11 residues. Trimming removed 0 bases at V and 6 bases at J, with 3 bases between. CDR1 and CDR2 (germline): SGHTA, FQGNSA. Written as DNA, the CDR3 is TGTGCCAGCAGCTTAGCCGTCGAGCAGTACTTC. Its translation: CASSLAVEQYF.

The chain recombines TRBV11-2 with TRBJ2-1; 10 nucleotides agree with TRBD2. Unmatched junction bases numbered 14, after V lost 5 bases and J lost 1 base. This CDR3 has 19 amino acids. Germline V gene data show CDR1 as SGHAT and CDR2 as FQNNGV. The CDR3 reads CASSPKIAGGHMSYNEQFF. As DNA, the CDR3 is TGTGCCAGCAGCCCCAAAATAGCGGGGGGCCATATGTCCTACAATGAGCAGTTCTTC.

J is TRBJ2-5 and V is TRBV19; D might be TRBD2 (5 bases). In germline, CDR1 is LNHDA, CDR2 SQIVND (reference sequence). The CDR3 spans 13 residues. The V and J ends lost 3 bases and 4 bases respectively, with 9 bases between them. The CDR3 is CASSIGVRETQYF. The CDR3 region has the DNA TGTGCCAGTAGTATCGGGGTGAGAGAGACCCAGTACTTC.

The chain carries TRBV4-2 and TRBJ2-2; TRBD2 matches 10 bases. The V gene's germline CDR1 is LGHNA and CDR2 YNFKEQ. There are 17 residues in the CDR3. Trimming took 4 bases from V and 5 from J; bases not matched to a gene: 10. The CDR3 protein is CASSPRPASGGTGELFF. The CDR3 DNA sequence: TGTGCCAGCAGCCCACGACCGGCTAGCGGGGGTACCGGGGAGCTGTTTTTT.

V and J are TRBV4-1 and TRBJ2-3; 13 bases are shared with TRBD2. The CDR3 covers 17 residues. V was pared by 0 bases and J by 2 bases, with 2 bases of the junction left unmatched. In germline, CDR1 is MGHRA, CDR2 YSYEKL. CDR3 nucleotide sequence: TGCGCCAGCAGCCAAGAAGGGACTAGCGGGGCCACAGATACGCAGTATTTT. This gives the protein CASSQEGTSGATDTQYF.

This clone came up a few times. A much larger clone differs by one base, so this may be a read error. Other DNA sequences in this sample translate to the same CDR3. J is TRBJ2-3 and V is TRBV27; 10 nucleotides line up with TRBD2. V lost 4 bases to trimming and J lost 1 base; unmatched junction nucleotides: 2. The CDR3 length is 15 residues. Germline V CDR1 and CDR2: MNHEY, SMNVEV (reference sequence). CDR3 coding DNA: TGTGCCAGCAGTTACGGGACTAGCGGCACAGATACGCAGTATTTT. Its translation is CASSYGTSGTDTQYF.

The J gene is TRBJ2-2, the V gene TRBV5-1; TRBD1 agrees at 7 bases. The CDR3 sequence is 19 residues long. The V gene's germline CDR1 is SGHRS and CDR2 YFSETQ. The V segment lost 1 base and the J segment 3 bases; nucleotides outside the gene matches: 15. CDR3 DNA: TGCGCCAGCAGCTTGTTAGGCCCAAGGACAGGCGGGTACACCGGGGAGCTGTTTTTT. It translates to CASSLLGPRTGGYTGELFF.

The chain is built from TRBV6-5 and TRBJ1-4; D call uncertain. Trimming removed 6 bases from V and 7 bases from J, with 15 bases in between. CDR1 and CDR2 from the germline V gene are MNHEY and SVGAGI. This CDR3 has 14 amino acids. CDR3 amino acids: CASRIRDLGEKLFF. CDR3 sequence (DNA): TGTGCCAGCAGGATACGGGATTTGGGTGAAAAACTGTTTTTT.

This chain links TRBV5-1 with TRBJ1-1, with D perhaps TRBD1 (6 bases). V was cut by 0 bases and J by 1 base, with 10 bases left in between. Germline assignment: CDR1 SGHRS and CDR2 YFSETQ. There are 15 residues in the CDR3. CDR3 sequence (DNA): TGCGCCAGCAGCTTGGCCGGGGGGCAGAACACTGAAGCTTTCTTT. Encoded protein: CASSLAGGQNTEAFF.